This T cell receptor (beta chain) was sequenced during a study of a mutant IDH1 vaccine in newly diagnosed glioma. A note on this clone: As yet, its antigen is unknown.

Study results and limitations: Apparently unrelated to pseudoprogression were changes in the top peripheral T cell clonotypes. Most patients, around 93%, showed vaccine-induced immune responses.

The method was immunoSEQ multiplex PCR; TCRdb's version includes in-frame clones alone and lacks a portion of them. Of 55,000 to 65,000 clones detected, around 80% appear once; the ten largest clones hold 4% to 5%. The V gene's germline CDR1 is SGHNT and CDR2 YYREEE (reference sequence). This CDR3 contains 16 residues. V was pared by 0 bases and J by 12 bases, with 10 bases of the junction left unmatched. The sample's time point: week 35, safety follow-up. In the vaccine, a single dose held 300 ug of the mutant IDH1 20-mer peptide, along with topical imiquimod. Across weeks 1, 3, 5, 7, 11, 15, 19 and 23, patients received a vaccination each time, eight in all.

The receptor was isolated from a man between 25 and 39 years old with glioma. This sequence joins TRBV5-4 and TRBJ2-1; 12 bases agree with TRBD2. The sequencing used PBMCs, collected from a glioma patient whose treatment included an IDH1 peptide vaccine. CDR3 DNA sequence: TGTGCCAGCAGCTTGGCCGTCACTAGCGGGGGGTCCGGGCAGTTCTTC. Residues: CASSLAVTSGGSGQFF.